These 14 T cell receptor beta chains originate from one sample sequenced in a study of blood T cell repertoires in COVID-19. Repertoires were generated with immunoSEQ multiplex PCR, while TCRdb's copy carries only in-frame clones and drops some. Among under 200,000 clones listed, 82% were seen once. Sequenced: PBMCs or T cells enriched from blood (not recorded which). The receptors stem from a woman aged 55-70 years with acute COVID-19.

This clone turned up a few times. The V gene is TRBV6-2 or TRBV6-3, the J gene TRBJ1-1; D gene ambiguous. This CDR3 is 14 amino acids long. V was trimmed by 2 bases and J by 1 base, leaving 8 bases between them. Germline V gene sequence: CDR1 MNHEY, CDR2 SVGEGT. The CDR3 sequence is CASSYSSENTEAFF. For the CDR3, the DNA is TGTGCCAGCAGTTACAGTTCAGAGAACACTGAAGCTTTCTTT.

The rearrangement links TRBV5-1 to TRBJ1-6; D might be TRBD1 (5 bases). This CDR3 comprises 15 residues. Germline values: CDR1 SGHRS, CDR2 YFSETQ. V was cut by 1 base and J by 9 bases, with 14 bases left in between. The CDR3 DNA sequence: TGCGCCAGCAGCTTGTGGGGGACGGAGGGTTCACCCCTCCACTTT. It is translated as CASSLWGTEGSPLHF.

This chain joins TRBV24-1 and TRBJ2-1; D is undetermined. Germline V gives CDR1 KGHDR, CDR2 SFDVKD. CDR3 size: 14 residues. V was clipped by 2 bases and J by 5 bases, with 9 bases between them. CDR3 loop: CATSDWRLHNEQFF. CDR3 nucleotides: TGTGCCACCAGTGATTGGCGGCTACACAATGAGCAGTTCTTC.

V is TRBV5-1 and J is TRBJ1-1; no clear D gene. Per germline, CDR1 SGHRS and CDR2 YFSETQ. V was shortened by 3 bases and J by 6 bases, with 15 bases between the two germline ends. This CDR3 contains 14 residues. The CDR3 region has the DNA TGCGCCAGCAGCTATCTCAAAGAGGGCTCTGAAGCTTTCTTT. Its translation: CASSYLKEGSEAFF.

V usage is TRBV5-1 and J usage is TRBJ1-2, with a weak D call TRBD1 (5 bases). Germline V lookup: CDR1 SGHRS, CDR2 YFSETQ. Trimming stripped 6 bases from V and 1 base from J, with 13 bases between. The CDR3 has 14 residues. CDR3 sequence: CASISPGNNYGYTF. The DNA of the CDR3 is TGCGCCAGCATATCACCAGGGAATAACTATGGCTACACCTTC.

Points on this clone: Other DNA sequences in this sample translate to the same CDR3. The chain has TRBV18 and TRBJ2-7, with TRBD1 matching over 7 bases. Germline CDR1 reads KGHSH; CDR2 reads LQKENI. This CDR3 is built from 14 residues. V lost 3 bases, J lost 2 bases, and 4 bases stayed unmatched. The CDR3 DNA reads TGTGCCAGCTCACCGCGACAGGGAACCTACGAGCAGTACGTC. Encoded protein: CASSPRQGTYEQYV.

This chain uses TRBV27 with TRBJ2-5; the match to TRBD1 covers 10 bases. V shed 6 bases and J 7 bases; nucleotides not matched to a gene: 11. Germline V lookup: CDR1 MNHEY, CDR2 SMNVEV (reference sequence). The CDR3 is 15 residues long. DNA for the CDR3: TGTGCCAGCAGCCTACCGGGACAGGGGCGAGGGACCCAGTACTTC. Encoded protein: CASSLPGQGRGTQYF.

V is TRBV24-1 and J is TRBJ2-1; 9 nucleotides match TRBD2. After removal of 1 base from V and 2 bases from J, the junction contained 11 bases not matched to a gene. The CDR3 is made up of 19 amino acids. CDR1 is KGHDR and CDR2 is SFDVKD in the germline V gene. The CDR3 coding sequence is TGTGCCACCAGTGATTTTAGGGGGAGAATAGCGGGGGCCTACAATGAGCAGTTCTTC. Its protein is CATSDFRGRIAGAYNEQFF.

This chain joins TRBV5-4 and TRBJ1-5; D is ambiguous. The CDR3 totals 16 residues. The germline gives CDR1 SGHNT, CDR2 YYREEE (reference sequence). Deletions cut 0 bases from V and 0 bases from J, with 10 bases between. The CDR3 DNA is TGTGCCAGCAGCTTGGTGCAGGTCGATAGCAATCAGCCCCAGCATTTT. Encoded protein: CASSLVQVDSNQPQHF.

The chain has TRBV10-2 and TRBJ2-3; the match to TRBD2 covers 8 bases. The ends lost 3 bases at V and 4 bases at J; junction bases unmatched: 15. CDR3 length: 18 residues. Per germline, CDR1 WSHSY and CDR2 SAAADI. The CDR3 spells CASSETGGSTISPDTQYF. CDR3 nucleotides: TGCGCCAGCAGTGAAACGGGGGGGTCCACTATATCTCCAGATACGCAGTATTTT.

This chain's CDR3 is CASSRGTDHSPLHF. DNA of the CDR3: TGTGCCAGCAGCCGAGGGACTGATCATTCACCCCTCCACTTT. The V call is TRBV7-9, the J call TRBJ1-6, with D perhaps matching TRBD1 (5 bases). This CDR3 is 14 amino acids long. V gave up 5 bases and J gave up 8 bases, with 13 bases separating them. The V gene's germline CDR1 is SEHNR and CDR2 FQNEAQ (reference sequence). Supplemented by reference TRBV7-9 and TRBJ1-6, the full variable domain reads DTGVSQNPRHKITKRGQNVTFRCDPISEHNRLYWYRQTLGQGPEFLTYFQNEAQLEKSRLLSDRFSAERPKGSFSTLEIQRTEQGDSAMYLCASSRGTDHSPLHFGNGTRLTVT.

The chain employs TRBV12-3 or TRBV12-4 and TRBJ1-5; D uncertain. Trimming stripped 0 bases from V and 7 bases from J, with 4 bases between. The CDR3 covers 12 residues. This CDR3 reads CASSLAQQPQHF. The CDR3 DNA reads TGTGCCAGCAGTTTAGCGCAGCAGCCCCAGCATTTT.

The table lists this clone with many counts. This rearrangement joins TRBV30 to TRBJ2-3, with D perhaps matching TRBD2 (5 bases). The CDR3 runs 13 residues. The V gene lost 3 bases and the J gene lost 0 bases, with 7 bases spanning the gap. Germline CDR1 GTSNPN, CDR2 SVGIG (reference sequence). CDR3 residues: CAWRPGSTDTQYF. In DNA form, the CDR3 reads TGTGCCTGGAGGCCGGGGAGCACAGATACGCAGTATTTT.

V is TRBV6-1 and J is TRBJ2-1; 10 positions agree with TRBD1. The CDR3 has 15 residues. With V trimmed by 3 bases and J by 6 bases, 5 bases remained unmatched. Germline lookup yields CDR1 MNHNS and CDR2 SASEGT. The CDR3 region is CASSEGTGVSNEQFF. Written as DNA, the CDR3 is TGTGCCAGCAGTGAGGGGACAGGGGTGAGCAATGAGCAGTTCTTC.